This T cell receptor beta chain emerged from a study of cytomegalovirus exposure and HLA in healthy donors. Germline CDR1 and CDR2: GTSNPN and SVGIG (reference sequence). This CDR3 contains 12 residues. V lost 4 bases and J lost 5; bases outside the gene matches: 4. The study ran its PCR with 60 Vbeta and 13 Jbeta primers. The method was immunoSEQ multiplex PCR; TCRdb's version includes in-frame clones alone and lacks a portion of them. The sample holds approximately 170,000 clones, about 76% seen once. Specimen: PBMCs. This TCR derives from a male donor in good health and CMV-seropositive. The chain couples TRBV30 to TRBJ1-2, with 7 bases that match TRBD1. The CDR3 nucleotides are TGTGCCTGGACGACAGGGAGTTATGGCTACACCTTC. This sequence encodes CAWTTGSYGYTF. Full variable domain (missing parts from reference TRBV30 and TRBJ1-2): SQTIHQWPATLVQPVGSPLSLECTVEGTSNPNLYWYRQAAGRGLQLLFYSVGIGQISSEVPQNLSASRPQDRQFILSSKKLLLSDSGFYLCAWTTGSYGYTFGSGTRLTVV.